This T cell receptor (beta chain) is from a study of shared clonotypes between healthy human individuals. Study-wide findings and caveats: Although depth was large, rarefaction showed that sequencing of the sorted subsets was incomplete. The small donor group covered limited genetic and exposure diversity.

In the case of this clone: Its antigen is as yet unknown.

Assay: immunoSEQ multiplex PCR; the TCRdb copy retains only in-frame clones and omits some. Among about 2.5 million clones listed, roughly 90% were seen once. Adult Caucasians living in Nashville, Tennessee made up all of the donors. The TCR comes from a man between 18 and 29 years old in good health. Some clones in this sample may be carry-over from other donors' samples. The sample comprised naive CD4+ T cells from PBMCs. The subset here: CD45RA+ positively selected.

CDR3 residues: CASSNLTSGVVTDTQYF. Written as DNA, the CDR3 is TGTGCCAGCAGCAACCTTACTAGCGGAGTCGTCACAGATACGCAGTATTTT. The chain combines TRBV21-1 with TRBJ2-3; the table's D gene call, TRBD2, was not cross checked with the DNA. TRBV21-1 is shown as a pseudogene. The CDR3 is 17 amino acids.